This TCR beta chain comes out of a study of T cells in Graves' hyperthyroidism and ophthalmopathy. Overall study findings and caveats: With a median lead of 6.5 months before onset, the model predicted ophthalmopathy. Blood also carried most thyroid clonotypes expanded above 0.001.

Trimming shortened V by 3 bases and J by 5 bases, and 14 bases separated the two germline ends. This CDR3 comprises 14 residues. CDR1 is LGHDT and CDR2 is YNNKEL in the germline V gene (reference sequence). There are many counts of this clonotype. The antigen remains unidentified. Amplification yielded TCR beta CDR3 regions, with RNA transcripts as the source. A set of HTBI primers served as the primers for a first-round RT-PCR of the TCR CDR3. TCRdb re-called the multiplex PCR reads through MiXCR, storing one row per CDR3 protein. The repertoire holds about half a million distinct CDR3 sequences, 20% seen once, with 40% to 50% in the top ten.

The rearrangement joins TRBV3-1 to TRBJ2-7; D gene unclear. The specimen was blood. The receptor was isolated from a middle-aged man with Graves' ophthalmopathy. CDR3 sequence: CASSQGPSSHEQYF. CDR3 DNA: TGTGCCAGCAGCCAGGGCCCCTCGTCCCACGAGCAGTACTTC.